Shown below are 10 T cell receptor beta chains from a single sample sequenced in a study of cytomegalovirus exposure and HLA in healthy donors. Clones were read by immunoSEQ multiplex PCR, and TCRdb kept only the in-frame ones, dropping some. The sample has about 200,000 clones; around 80% are singletons. The sequenced sample consisted of PBMCs. The receptor set was obtained from a woman aged 30 to 39 in good health and CMV-seronegative.

This clone came up once. J is TRBJ1-2 and V is TRBV5-4; no reliable D call. V was trimmed by 0 bases and J by 2 bases, leaving 8 bases between them. Germline V gene lookup returns CDR1 SGHNT and CDR2 YYREEE (reference sequence). The length of the CDR3 is 14 residues. CDR3 nucleotide sequence: TGTGCCAGCAGCTTGGTAGCCCCCAACTATGGCTACACCTTC. Translating it yields CASSLVAPNYGYTF.

DNA for the CDR3: TGCGCCAGCAGCCAGACAGGGGATAATGAAAAACTGTTTTTT. Translation gives CASSQTGDNEKLFF. The chain recombines TRBV5-1 with TRBJ1-4, with 8 bases aligning to TRBD1. With V trimmed by 4 bases and J by 4 bases, 3 bases remained unmatched. The CDR3 sequence is 14 residues long. Germline loops: CDR1 SGHRS, CDR2 YFSETQ.

V and J are TRBV4-1 and TRBJ1-5; 8 positions match TRBD1. This CDR3 region has 15 residues. V lost 4 bases and J lost 2; bases outside the gene matches: 4. CDR1 and CDR2 (germline): MGHRA, YSYEKL. The CDR3 spells CASSLLDRGNQPQHF. The CDR3 DNA sequence: TGCGCCAGCAGCCTTTTGGACAGGGGCAATCAGCCCCAGCATTTT.

This chain joins TRBV11-2 and TRBJ2-2; no clear D gene. The CDR3 has 11 residues. Germline values: CDR1 SGHAT, CDR2 FQNNGV. Trimming cost V 3 bases and J 8 bases, with 4 bases left between them. CDR3 sequence reads: CASSLRGELFF. The CDR3 coding sequence is TGTGCCAGCAGCTTGAGGGGGGAGCTGTTTTTT. The complete variable domain, with remaining parts taken from reference TRBV11-2 and TRBJ2-2, reads EAGVAQSPRYKIIEKRQSVAFWCNPISGHATLYWYQQILGQGPKLLIQFQNNGVVDDSQLPKDRFSAERLKGVDSTLKIQPAKLEDSAVYLCASSLRGELFFGEGSRLTVL.

The count of this clone is one. The rearrangement links TRBV29-1 to TRBJ2-7, with 9 bases fitting TRBD2. J gave up 3 bases and V 7 bases, and 4 bases lay outside the gene matches. The CDR3 spans 12 residues. CDR1 is SQVTM and CDR2 is ANQGSEA in the germline V gene. The CDR3 sequence is CSGGLAHYEQYF. The CDR3, as DNA: TGCAGCGGGGGACTAGCTCACTACGAGCAGTACTTC.

The J gene is TRBJ2-5, the V gene TRBV27; 10 nucleotides align to TRBD2. The V and J ends lost 6 bases and 5 bases, in that order; junction bases with no gene match: 15. Germline V gene sequence: CDR1 MNHEY, CDR2 SMNVEV (reference sequence). The CDR3 totals 17 residues. CDR3 nucleotide sequence: TGTGCCAGCAGCCGTATCCCCTCTCTAGCGGGAGTCGAGACCCAGTACTTC. It specifies CASSRIPSLAGVETQYF.

V gene TRBV28 combines with J gene TRBJ1-5, with TRBD1 matching 8 bases. The germline V gene encodes CDR1 MDHEN and CDR2 SYDVKM. The CDR3 has 15 amino acids. Trimming at V came to 11 bases and at J to 0 bases, leaving 9 bases not matched to a gene. The CDR3 protein is CAAGQGAYSNQPQHF. Here the CDR3 DNA reads TGTGCCGCGGGCCAGGGGGCGTATAGCAATCAGCCCCAGCATTTT. Variable domain in full (rest from reference TRBV28 and TRBJ1-5): DVKVTQSSRYLVKRTGEKVFLECVQDMDHENMFWYRQDPGLGLRLIYFSYDVKMKEKGDIPEGYSVSREKKERFSLILESASTNQTSMYLCAAGQGAYSNQPQHFGDGTRLSIL.

The chain employs TRBV6-5 and TRBJ2-7, with TRBD2 matching 13 bases. This CDR3 has 15 amino acids. V lost 5 bases and J lost 2; bases outside the gene matches: 3. Germline CDR1 MNHEY, CDR2 SVGAGI. This CDR3 reads CASSRGTSGTYEQYF. CDR3 DNA sequence: TGTGCCAGCAGTCGCGGGACTAGCGGGACCTACGAGCAGTACTTC.

V usage is TRBV6-5 and J usage is TRBJ2-5; 10 bases are a match to TRBD1. The ends lost 7 bases at V and 4 bases at J; junction bases unmatched: 6. The CDR3 is 14 amino acids. Per germline, CDR1 MNHEY and CDR2 SVGAGI. The CDR3 loop reads CASTRTGGLETQYF. The CDR3 nucleotides read TGTGCCAGCACCCGGACAGGGGGTTTAGAGACCCAGTACTTC.

V and J are TRBV30 and TRBJ1-3, with D perhaps matching TRBD1 (5 bases). The V gene lost 5 bases and the J gene lost 4 bases, with 18 bases spanning the gap. This CDR3 region has 15 residues. Germline CDR1 is GTSNPN and CDR2 is SVGIG (reference sequence). The CDR3 here is CAWSLGRAEGNTIYF. CDR3 nucleotide sequence: TGTGCCTGGTCCCTCGGCAGGGCGGAAGGAAACACCATATATTTT.